This is a list of T cell receptor beta chains from one sample in a study of T-cell reconstitution after alpha-beta-depleted transplantation in children. From the PCR reads, TCRdb called clonotypes with MiXCR, one entry per CDR3 protein. Among just over 950,000 distinct CDR3 sequences, about 29% were seen once, and the ten largest hold approximately 30%. The sequencing here drew on PBMCs, mostly from graft donor cells, taken 360 days after TCRalphabeta/CD19-depleted stem cell transplant. The receptors originated from a boy in the first two years of life who had a stem cell transplant for SCID, so the T cells may come from the graft donor. The CDR3 runs from the conserved cysteine through the conserved F or W. The order of the fields is D gene, J gene, V gene, clone size, CDR3 DNA, CDR3 protein. A D gene is named only where the DNA matches it firmly. Size is omitted from some rows. Given values are once, few, many or a class for expanded clones.

>TRBD1|TRBJ2-1|TRBV4-2|few
TGTGCCAGCAGCCAAGAGGGGACAGGGATCAATGAGCAGTTCTTC
CASSQEGTGINEQFF
>NA|TRBJ2-3|TRBV20-1|few
TGCAGTGCTAGACCCACTCTCGGGGGGCTCACAGATACGCAGTATTTT
CSARPTLGGLTDTQYF
>NA|TRBJ2-1|TRBV20-1|NA
TGCAGTGCTGAGGGGGCGGGGGGACCCCTTAATGAGCAGTTCTTC
CSAEGAGGPLNEQFF
>NA|TRBJ2-5|TRBV5-1|NA
TGCGCCAGCAGCTTAGCCCCGACAGACGGGCGTCAAGAGACCCAGTACTTC
CASSLAPTDGRQETQYF
>TRBD2|TRBJ2-3|TRBV12-3/TRBV12-4|NA
TGTGCCAGCAGTCCAGCGGGGGGCCATACGGATACGCAGTATTTT
CASSPAGGHTDTQYF
>TRBD2|TRBJ2-7|TRBV3-1|few
TGTGCCAGCAGCCAAGAGAGGCCTAGCGGGGCGGCCGAGCAGTACTTC
CASSQERPSGAAEQYF
>TRBD1|TRBJ2-3|TRBV4-2|NA
TGTGCCAGCAGCCTCGCGACAGGGTTCACAGATACGCAGTATTTT
CASSLATGFTDTQYF
>NA|TRBJ2-3|TRBV5-5|many
TGTGCCAGCAGCTTGCTAGGTTCGGCCGATACGCAGTATTTT
CASSLLGSADTQYF
>NA|TRBJ2-1|TRBV5-1|NA
TGCGCCAGCAACCGTCCCCAGGGGAACGGTGAGCAGTTCTTC
CASNRPQGNGEQFF
>NA|TRBJ2-5|TRBV2|NA
TGTGCCAGCAAACGAAAGGGACCTTATCTGGAGACCCAGTACTTC
CASKRKGPYLETQYF
>TRBD1|TRBJ2-7|TRBV20-1|few
TGCAGTGCTAGAGATCTCGTCCGGACAGGCCCGGCGCCCTACGAGCAGTACTTC
CSARDLVRTGPAPYEQYF
>TRBD1|TRBJ2-3|TRBV29-1|few
TGCAGCGTTGTCGGGAATGTGGACAGGGCTACAGATACGCAGTATTTT
CSVVGNVDRATDTQYF
>TRBD1|TRBJ2-3|TRBV9|few
TGTGCCAGCAGCGATCACAGGGGGCGCACAGATACGCAGTATTTT
CASSDHRGRTDTQYF
>NA|TRBJ2-2|TRBV6-5|NA
TGTGCCAGCAGTTACTCCGGCAGGGGTAACACCGGGGAGCTGTTTTTT
CASSYSGRGNTGELFF
>NA|TRBJ2-4|TRBV29-1|few
TGCAGCGTGCCAGGGGCCGGGGCCAAAAACATTCAGTACTTC
CSVPGAGAKNIQYF
>NA|TRBJ1-4|TRBV29-1|NA
TGCAGCGTTGCAAACAGGAGGGGGGCGTCGGAAAAACTGTTTTTT
CSVANRRGASEKLFF
>TRBD2|TRBJ2-2|TRBV2|NA
TGTGCCAGCAGAGCCAGCGGGGAGGTCGTGGTGAACACCGGGGAGCTGTTTTTT
CASRASGEVVVNTGELFF
>NA|TRBJ2-2|TRBV5-1|NA
TGCGCCAGCAGCTTCGGACAGCGATACACCGGGGAGCTGTTTTTT
CASSFGQRYTGELFF
>NA|TRBJ2-7|TRBV4-1|NA
TGCGCCAGCAGCCAAACCCTGGGGGGTCCCTCCTACGAGCAGTACTTC
CASSQTLGGPSYEQYF
>TRBD1|TRBJ2-5|TRBV5-1|NA
TGCGCCAGCAGCGGTACAGGGGATCTGGAGACCCAGTACTTC
CASSGTGDLETQYF
>TRBD2|TRBJ2-1|TRBV2|NA
TGTGCCAGCAGAACCCTAGCGGGGACGTACAATGAGCAGTTCTTC
CASRTLAGTYNEQFF
>NA|TRBJ2-1|TRBV7-8|few
TGTGCCAGCAGCTACAAAGGACCATCTAGCTCCTACAATGAGCAGTTCTTC
CASSYKGPSSSYNEQFF
>TRBD2|TRBJ2-3|TRBV2|NA
TGTGCCAGCAGTGAATCGAGACTAGCGGGAGACGGAGATACGCAGTATTTT
CASSESRLAGDGDTQYF
>NA|TRBJ2-2|TRBV15|few
TGTGCCACCAGCAGAGATCTTTTTCCGAGTATAGCGAACACCGGGGAGCTGTTTTTT
CATSRDLFPSIANTGELFF
>TRBD1|TRBJ1-4|TRBV11-1|few
TGTGCCAGCAGCGAACGAATAACCATGGACAGGGTGAATGAAAAACTGTTTTTT
CASSERITMDRVNEKLFF
>TRBD1|TRBJ2-6|TRBV7-9|NA
TGTGCCAGCAGCTTAAGGGGGCTGATGGTTGGGGCCAACGTCCTGACTTTC
CASSLRGLMVGANVLTF
>NA|TRBJ2-7|TRBV5-1|NA
TGCGCCAGCAGCTTGACAAGGGACGGCAACTACGAGCAGTACTTC
CASSLTRDGNYEQYF
>TRBD1|TRBJ2-1|TRBV19|NA
TGTGCCAGTAGTATGACAGGGAGTGTGAGCGAGCAGTTCTTC
CASSMTGSVSEQFF
>TRBD1|TRBJ2-1|TRBV6-1|NA
TGTGCCAGCAGGGACGGGGGACAGGGTTCCTACAATGAGCAGTTCTTC
CASRDGGQGSYNEQFF
>TRBD1|TRBJ1-5|TRBV20-1|few
TGCAGTGCCCAGAAGACAGGGAGTCAGCCCCAGCATTTT
CSAQKTGSQPQHF
>TRBD1|TRBJ1-1|TRBV5-6|many
TGTGCCAGCAGCCACTGGACAGGGCAGCCCACTGAAGCTTTCTTT
CASSHWTGQPTEAFF
>NA|TRBJ1-2|TRBV4-2|few
TGTGCCAGCAGCCAAGAGGCCCGAGGTTTGGATGGCTACACCTTC
CASSQEARGLDGYTF
>TRBD2|TRBJ2-3|TRBV10-3|few
TGTGCCATCAGTGAGTTGGGGGGGACAGATACGCAGTATTTT
CAISELGGTDTQYF
>NA|TRBJ2-4|TRBV5-1|few
TGCGCCAGCAGCAAGGACGGGACTTTCTTAAGCAAAAACATTCAGTACTTC
CASSKDGTFLSKNIQYF
>TRBD1|TRBJ2-3|TRBV4-1|NA
TGCGCCAGCAGCCAAGGGGACAGGGACACAGATACGCAGTATTTT
CASSQGDRDTDTQYF
>NA|TRBJ2-5|TRBV6-1|NA
TGTGCCAGCAGCCACGGGACGCCGGCGGGAGAGACCCAGTACTTC
CASSHGTPAGETQYF
>TRBD1|TRBJ2-2|TRBV2|few
TGTGCCAGCAGGGCACAGGGGGCGTGGACCGGGGAGCTGTTTTTT
CASRAQGAWTGELFF
>NA|TRBJ1-1|TRBV20-1|NA
TGCAGTTTAGGGAAAACTGGGACTGAAGCTTTCTTT
CSLGKTGTEAFF
>TRBD2|TRBJ2-7|TRBV7-6|NA
TGTGCCAGCAGCACATCTAGCGGGGGTCTCTACGAGCAGTACTTC
CASSTSSGGLYEQYF
>NA|TRBJ2-4|TRBV28|NA
TGTGCCAGCGGGACGGAGGGACCCAAAAACATTCAGTACTTC
CASGTEGPKNIQYF
>TRBD2|TRBJ2-3|TRBV4-2|few
TGTGCCAGCAGCCAAGGGGCGGGAGGGGCCGTCTTCACAGATACGCAGTATTTT
CASSQGAGGAVFTDTQYF
>NA|TRBJ2-4|TRBV9|NA
TGTGCCAGCAGCGTAGGCGTAGGGATGGGCAAAAACATTCAGTACTTC
CASSVGVGMGKNIQYF
>TRBD1|TRBJ1-5|TRBV11-2|few
TGTGCCAGCAGCTTAAGGGCGTGGCAGGGGGCTCAAAGCAATCAGCCCCAGCATTTT
CASSLRAWQGAQSNQPQHF
>TRBD2|TRBJ2-1|TRBV10-3|NA
TGTGCCATCAGTGAGAGATCTAGCGGGGGCTTCAATGAGCAGTTCTTC
CAISERSSGGFNEQFF
>NA|TRBJ1-2|TRBV30|NA
TGTGCCTGGAGTGCCGGACGGTTCTATGGCTACACCTTC
CAWSAGRFYGYTF
>TRBD1|TRBJ1-5|TRBV6-2/TRBV6-3|NA
TGTGCCAGCAGTGGACAGGGTCCCCTCAATTGGGGTCAGCCCCAGCATTTT
CASSGQGPLNWGQPQHF
>NA|TRBJ2-7|TRBV7-9|NA
TGTGCCAGCAGTCGACAGGTGGTTGACTACGAGCAGTACTTC
CASSRQVVDYEQYF
>NA|TRBJ2-5|TRBV7-7|NA
TGTGCCAGCAGCTTCTCTTCATCTCGGGAGACCCAGTACTTC
CASSFSSSRETQYF
>NA|TRBJ2-5|TRBV11-2|NA
TGTGCCAGCAGCTTGGGTGCACAACTGGGGCAAGAGACCCAGTACTTC
CASSLGAQLGQETQYF
>TRBD1|TRBJ1-2|TRBV15|NA
TGTGCCACCAGCAGAGAGGATGACAGGGTCTATGGCTACACCTTC
CATSREDDRVYGYTF
>NA|TRBJ2-2|TRBV6-2/TRBV6-3|NA
TGTGCCACCCGTCCGACGAACACCGGGGAGCTGTTTTTT
CATRPTNTGELFF
>TRBD1|TRBJ2-5|TRBV12-3/TRBV12-4|NA
TGTGCCAGCAGTTTAAACACAGGGGAAGAGACCCAGTACTTC
CASSLNTGEETQYF
>TRBD2|TRBJ2-5|TRBV28|NA
TGTGCCAGCAGTCCACTGGGTGGTAGCGGGGGAACCCGGCTTAGGACCCAGTACTTC
CASSPLGGSGGTRLRTQYF
>TRBD2|TRBJ2-3|TRBV4-1|NA
TGCGCCAGCAGCCTACTTCCGGGACTAGCAGGGACGCAGTATTTT
CASSLLPGLAGTQYF
>TRBD1|TRBJ1-1|TRBV5-1|few
TGCGCCAGCAGCTTGGCTCCAGGGGGAAGAGCTTTCTTT
CASSLAPGGRAFF
>NA|TRBJ2-5|TRBV19|NA
TGTGCCAGTAGTATCAGTCGGTACCAAGAGACCCAGTACTTC
CASSISRYQETQYF
>TRBD2|TRBJ2-1|TRBV7-3|few
TGTGCCAGCAGCCTCCACCACGGGACTAGCGGGGGAGGTGGAAACAATGAGCAGTTCTTC
CASSLHHGTSGGGGNNEQFF
>TRBD1|TRBJ2-4|TRBV7-2|NA
TGTGCCAGCAGCTTGGGGACAGGGGCAAACATTCAGTACTTC
CASSLGTGANIQYF
>TRBD1|TRBJ1-1|TRBV5-1|few
TGCGCCAGCAGCGTTCACAGGGGGAAGAACACTGAAGCTTTCTTT
CASSVHRGKNTEAFF